This T cell receptor beta chain emerged from a study of CD8+CD57+ T cells in acquired aplastic anemia. General study points: Patients shared just under 30 CD8+ CDR3 sequences with controls.

Template material for TCR beta VDJ and CDR3 profiling consisted of genomic DNA. In TCRdb, the reads were re-called with MiXCR into one record per CDR3 protein. The top ten hold roughly 13% of the sample, which has roughly 180,000 distinct CDR3 sequences, about 50% seen once. With respect to this clonotype: Its target is unknown.

The sequenced patients had an expansion of CD8+CD57+ cells seen by flow cytometry. Germline V gene lookup returns CDR1 LNHDA and CDR2 SQIVND (reference sequence). The V end was cut by 7 bases, the J end by 6 bases, with 13 bases between. CDR3 length: 14 residues. The V and J genes are TRBV19 and TRBJ2-6; D is unresolved. This TCR derives from a human donor with aplastic anemia. The sequencing sample was made of sorted CD4+, CD8+, or CD8+CD57+ T cells (not recorded which) from PBMCs. CDR3 residues: CASKDLAKANVLTF. CDR3 nucleotides: TGTGCCAGTAAGGACCTCGCAAAGGCCAACGTCCTGACTTTC.